This passage covers 28 T cell receptor beta chains from one sample sequenced in a study of breast tumors, draining lymph nodes, adjacent tissues. Each CDR3 protein is one row after TCRdb ran MiXCR on the multiplex PCR reads. The table lists more than 50,000 distinct CDR3 sequences, around two fifths of them singletons. Sequenced sample: breast tumor tissue. These receptors originate from a female donor with breast cancer. Some clones in this sample may be carry-over from other donors' samples.

The chain is built from TRBV4-2 and TRBJ2-7; 10 bases are a match to TRBD1. This CDR3 has 14 residues. Trimming cost V 4 bases and J 3 bases; bases outside gene matches: 3. The germline V gene encodes CDR1 LGHNA and CDR2 YNFKEQ. Here the CDR3 reads CASSPGTGDYEQYF. The DNA of the CDR3 is TGTGCCAGCAGCCCCGGGACAGGGGACTACGAGCAGTACTTC.

In the case of this clonotype: One junction end does not reproduce the germline sequence, and a read error may be involved. V gene TRBV25-1 combines with J gene TRBJ2-7, with 8 bases matching TRBD2. From germline, CDR1 is MGHDK and CDR2 SYGVNS. CDR3 length: 16 residues. Here the CDR3 reads CASSPREGTDNYAHHF. The DNA for the CDR3 is TGTGCCAGCAGTCCACGGGAGGGCACAGATAATTACGCGCACCACTTC.

This chain connects TRBV20-1 to TRBJ2-7; tentative D call: TRBD2 (6 bases). V shed 6 bases and J shed 0 bases, with 9 bases lying between them. Germline V gene data show CDR1 as DFQATT and CDR2 as SNEGSKA (reference sequence). This CDR3 has 12 residues. CDR3 in DNA: TGCAGTGCCCCGGGACTCTCCTACGAGCAGTACTTC. It yields the protein CSAPGLSYEQYF.

This clonotype has a count of ten or more. This CDR3 reads CASSTSGATEAFF. CDR3 DNA: TGTGCCAGCAGCACTTCCGGGGCGACTGAAGCTTTCTTT. The chain is built from TRBV6-1 and TRBJ1-1, with D maybe TRBD1 (5 bases). Looked up from germline, CDR1 is MNHNS and CDR2 is SASEGT. V lost 6 bases and J lost 5, with 13 bases in between. This CDR3 contains 13 residues.

As for this clonotype: A clone one base away is much larger, so this may be a read error. A read error is likely, as this CDR3 ends without the conserved phenylalanine or tryptophan. The chain carries TRBV6-2 or TRBV6-3 and TRBJ2-2; 9 positions agree with TRBD1. Per the germline V gene, CDR1 is MNHEY and CDR2 is SVGEGT. The ends lost 2 bases at V and 7 bases at J; junction bases unmatched: 5. This CDR3 has 15 amino acids. CDR3 in DNA: TGTGCCAGCAGTTACCTGGGACAGGGTAGCGGGGAGCTGTTTCTT. It translates to CASSYLGQGSGELFL.

There are a few counts of this clonotype. Given a much more abundant clone one base away, this may be a read error. This chain connects TRBV6-1 to TRBJ1-2, with D tentatively TRBD1 (5 bases). The CDR3 has 14 amino acids. From germline, CDR1 is MNHNS and CDR2 SASEGT. Deletions cut 5 bases from V and 0 bases from J, with 10 bases between. CDR3 bases: TGTGCCAGCAGTCAGGGTGGCACTAACTATGGCTACACCTTC. This gives the protein CASSQGGTNYGYTF.

This clonotype was counted ten times or more. The chain employs TRBV6-5 and TRBJ1-2; 11 nucleotides line up with TRBD1. From germline, CDR1 is MNHEY and CDR2 SVGAGI. The J segment lost 1 base and the V segment lost 4 bases, leaving 8 bases of the junction unmatched. This CDR3 has 17 residues. The chain's CDR3 is CASSFGQGAGGNYGYTF. CDR3 sequence (DNA): TGTGCCAGCAGTTTTGGACAGGGGGCCGGTGGTAACTATGGCTACACCTTC.

Concerning this clonotype itself: One end of the junction fails to match germline, which may point to a read error. The chain couples TRBV4-1 to TRBJ1-1, with D possibly being TRBD1 (6 bases). The CDR3 is made up of 17 amino acids. Germline V lookup: CDR1 MGHRA, CDR2 YSYEKL. In DNA form, the CDR3 reads TGTGCCAGCAGCCAAGAAAAGCCGGGACAAGAAAACACTGAAGCTTTCTTT. Its translation is CASSQEKPGQENTEAFF.

The V and J genes are TRBV20-1 and TRBJ2-1; 9 nucleotides match TRBD1. There are 15 residues in the CDR3. The germline gives CDR1 DFQATT, CDR2 SNEGSKA (reference sequence). J lost 5 bases, V lost 1 base, and 6 bases had no gene match. The CDR3 region has the DNA TGCAGTGCTAGAGGGACAGGGGCCGGGAACAATGAGCAGTTCTTC. Translated: CSARGTGAGNNEQFF.

A few counts support this clonotype. V usage is TRBV5-6 and J usage is TRBJ2-7; unclear D gene. This CDR3 is built from 10 residues. The germline V and J ends were trimmed by 7 bases and 1 base, with 3 bases remaining between them. The germline CDR1 and CDR2 sequences are SGHDT and YYEEEE. The CDR3 nucleotides are TGTGCCAGCGGATCCTACGAGCAGTACTTC. It yields the protein CASGSYEQYF.

This clonotype was counted ten times or more. The chain has TRBV7-2 and TRBJ2-1; D possibly corresponds to TRBD2 (5 bases). V was shortened by 6 bases and J by 0 bases, with 12 bases between the two germline ends. Germline-derived CDR1 and CDR2 are SGHTA and FQGNSA. This CDR3 contains 15 residues. The CDR3 DNA reads TGTGCCAGCAGGCCCCAAGGAGGCTCCTACAATGAGCAGTTCTTC. It encodes CASRPQGGSYNEQFF.

The sample holds many counts of this clonotype. The chain joins TRBV11-2 to TRBJ1-2, with no clear D. Germline V lookup: CDR1 SGHAT, CDR2 FQNNGV. The CDR3 has 14 amino acids. V shed 0 bases and J shed 1 base, with 6 bases lying between them. The CDR3, as DNA: TGTGCCAGCAGCTTAGACGCGGGTAACTATGGCTACACCTTC. As protein: CASSLDAGNYGYTF.

This clonotype was observed at least ten times. This chain joins TRBV5-4 and TRBJ1-2, with 9 bases matching TRBD1. V dropped 4 bases and J dropped 8; count of bases not matched to a gene: 15. Germline CDR1 reads SGHNT; CDR2 reads YYREEE (reference sequence). This CDR3 comprises 16 residues. The CDR3 nucleotides are TGTGCCAGCAGCATTGGCGGATCCGGGACAGGGAGCGGCTACACCTTC. Amino acid sequence: CASSIGGSGTGSGYTF.

This clonotype was recorded once. V gene TRBV11-2 combines with J gene TRBJ2-7; D unresolved. CDR3 length: 11 residues. Trimming removed 5 bases from V and 2 bases from J, with 4 bases in between. Germline-derived CDR1 and CDR2 are SGHAT and FQNNGV. CDR3 nucleotide sequence: TGTGCCAGCAGCCATACCTACGAGCAGTACTTC. Translated, it gives CASSHTYEQYF.

This clonotype showed up many times. The genes are TRBV7-9 and TRBJ2-2; 8 bases fit TRBD1. Per the germline V gene, CDR1 is SEHNR and CDR2 is FQNEAQ (reference sequence). Trimming removed 5 bases from V and 6 bases from J; junction bases left unmatched: 2. The CDR3 has 13 amino acids. CDR3 DNA: TGTGCCAGCAGCCCACAGGGGGCCGGGGAGCTGTTTTTT. This codes for CASSPQGAGELFF.

This clonotype was observed at least ten times. CDR3 sequence reads: CSADRGQTGELFF. The CDR3 DNA is TGCAGCGCGGACAGGGGGCAAACCGGGGAGCTGTTTTTT. This rearrangement joins TRBV20-1 to TRBJ2-2; 11 nucleotides align to TRBD1. In germline, CDR1 is DFQATT, CDR2 SNEGSKA (reference sequence). The CDR3 length is 13 residues.

This clonotype occurred many times. The chain recombines TRBV7-9 with TRBJ2-2; a possible D gene is TRBD2 (6 bases). Per germline, CDR1 SEHNR and CDR2 FQNEAQ (reference sequence). This CDR3 is built from 16 residues. The ends were cut back, 5 bases at V and 3 bases at J, with 16 bases in the middle. This chain's CDR3 is CASSGPAGRDTGELFF. CDR3 in DNA: TGTGCCAGCAGCGGCCCGGCGGGGCGGGACACCGGGGAGCTGTTTTTT.

The gene calls are TRBV2 and TRBJ2-5; 7 bases align to TRBD1. Trimming removed 3 bases from V and 10 bases from J; junction bases left unmatched: 11. Germline V gene sequence: CDR1 SNHLY, CDR2 FYNNEI. CDR3 size: 14 residues. Here the CDR3 DNA reads TGTGCCAGCAGTGATGGACAGGCCAAAGGGGACCAGTACTTC. This gives the protein CASSDGQAKGDQYF.

CDR3 loop: CASSSLDGIGFSYEQYF. The CDR3 coding sequence is TGTGCCAGCAGCTCCCTGGACGGGATTGGGTTTTCCTACGAGCAGTACTTC. The V and J genes are TRBV7-9 and TRBJ2-7, with a tentative D call TRBD2 (5 bases). Trimming left V 4 bases short and J 1 base short, with 20 bases between. The CDR3 extends over 17 amino acids. Germline V gives CDR1 SEHNR, CDR2 FQNEAQ (reference sequence).

The chain employs TRBV12-3 or TRBV12-4 and TRBJ1-4; no firm D call. Trimming stripped 6 bases from V and 5 bases from J, with 16 bases between. The CDR3 is made up of 15 amino acids. CDR3 sequence reads: CASRLTFRYNEKLFF. DNA of the CDR3: TGTGCCAGCAGGCTCACATTCCGATACAATGAAAAACTGTTTTTT.

This clonotype was detected many times. One end of the junction does not line up with germline, which may come from a read error. The chain couples TRBV15 to TRBJ1-2; a weak D match, TRBD1 (6 bases). The CDR3 is 15 amino acids. The germline V gene has CDR1 LNHNV and CDR2 YYDKDF (reference sequence). CDR3 coding DNA: TGTGCCACCAGCAGAGATATGGGGGGGGGCTATGGCTACGCCTTC. Translating it yields CATSRDMGGGYGYAF.

This clonotype was detected ten times or more. The chain has TRBV7-9 and TRBJ2-5, with TRBD1 matching 8 bases. In germline, CDR1 is SEHNR, CDR2 FQNEAQ (reference sequence). After removal of 4 bases from V and 2 bases from J, the junction contained 3 bases not matched to a gene. The CDR3 spans 14 residues. The CDR3 DNA is TGTGCCAGCAGCTCAAGACAGGGGCAAGAGACCCAGTACTTC. It is translated as CASSSRQGQETQYF.

The V call is TRBV7-3, the J call TRBJ2-5; 13 bases fit TRBD2. After removal of 4 bases from V and 9 bases from J, the junction contained 14 bases not matched to a gene. The CDR3 has 17 residues. Germline CDR1 is SGHTA and CDR2 is FQGTGA. CDR3 bases: TGTGCCAGCAGCTCTTCTACTAGCGGGAGGGCCGGGGAGCCCCAGTACTTC. It yields the protein CASSSSTSGRAGEPQYF.

This clonotype was recorded once. This CDR3 fails to terminate in the conserved phenylalanine or tryptophan, so it likely reflects a read error. This chain connects TRBV12-3 or TRBV12-4 to TRBJ1-5; the match to TRBD1 covers 10 bases. V dropped 6 bases and J dropped 1; count of bases not matched to a gene: 3. This CDR3 spans 15 amino acids. The CDR3 reads CASRETGGSNQPQHL. The CDR3 bases are TGTGCCAGCAGGGAGACAGGGGGCAGCAATCAGCCCCAGCATCTT.

This clonotype was seen many times. The genes are TRBV20-1 and TRBJ2-4; 7 bases agree with TRBD2. Trimming at V came to 1 base and at J to 3 bases, leaving 6 bases not matched to a gene. This CDR3 has 15 amino acids. Germline V CDR1 and CDR2: DFQATT, SNEGSKA (reference sequence). The CDR3 protein is CSARAQGGLKNIQYF. CDR3 in DNA: TGCAGTGCTAGAGCCCAGGGAGGGCTCAAAAACATTCAGTACTTC.

The chain has TRBV20-1 and TRBJ2-7, with 8 bases that match TRBD2. The germline CDR1 and CDR2 sequences are DFQATT and SNEGSKA (reference sequence). The CDR3 has 14 amino acids. V shed 0 bases, J shed 6 bases, and the junction held 7 bases outside the gene matches. The CDR3 loop is CSARDRGGKSEQYF. Written as DNA, the CDR3 is TGCAGTGCTAGAGATCGCGGGGGGAAGAGCGAGCAGTACTTC.

This clonotype was detected many times. The rearrangement joins TRBV5-6 to TRBJ2-7; D is perhaps TRBD1 or TRBD2 (8 bases each). The CDR3 loop spans 16 amino acids. Looked up from germline, CDR1 is SGHDT and CDR2 is YYEEEE. V was trimmed by 0 bases and J by 6 bases, leaving 19 bases between them. CDR3 nucleotides: TGTGCCAGCAGCTTGGCGGGAGGGCAGGGGGCCGGCGAGCAGTACTTC. It encodes CASSLAGGQGAGEQYF.

Details on this clonotype: Mismatch with germline at one junction end may stem from a read error. The rearrangement joins TRBV5-5 to TRBJ2-3; D possibly corresponds to TRBD1 (5 bases). CDR1 is SGHKS and CDR2 is YYEKEE in the germline V gene (reference sequence). The CDR3 is 16 amino acids. The CDR3 DNA reads TGTACCAGCAGATTCCTCGCCGACAGAGTTTCAGATACGCAGTATTTT. Translated: CTSRFLADRVSDTQYF.